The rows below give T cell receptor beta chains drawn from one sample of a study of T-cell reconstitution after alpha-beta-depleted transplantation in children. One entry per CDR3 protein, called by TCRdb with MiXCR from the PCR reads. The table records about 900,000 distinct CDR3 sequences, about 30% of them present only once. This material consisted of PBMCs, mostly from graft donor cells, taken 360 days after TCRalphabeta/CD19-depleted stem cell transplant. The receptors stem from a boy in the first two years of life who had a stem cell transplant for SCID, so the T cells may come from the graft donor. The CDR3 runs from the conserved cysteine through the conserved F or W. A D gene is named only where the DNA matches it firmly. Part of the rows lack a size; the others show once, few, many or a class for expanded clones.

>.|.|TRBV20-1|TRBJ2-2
TGCAGTGCCATCCACGGGCCCGGGGAGCTGTTTTTT
CSAIHGPGELFF
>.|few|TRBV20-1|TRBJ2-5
TGCAGTGCTAGGGAGTTGACCCAGTACTTC
CSARELTQYF
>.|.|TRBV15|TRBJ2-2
TGTGCCACCAGCAGAGATAGACAGCGAGGGGAGCTGTTTTTT
CATSRDRQRGELFF
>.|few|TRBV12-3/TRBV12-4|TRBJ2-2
TGTGCCAGCATCCTGACTGGGACCGGGGAGCTGTTTTTT
CASILTGTGELFF
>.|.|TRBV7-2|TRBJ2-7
TGTGCCAGCAGCTTAATAGCAGTGTCCTACGAGCAGTACTTC
CASSLIAVSYEQYF
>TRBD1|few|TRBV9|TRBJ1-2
TGTGCCAGCAGCGTTCGGACAGGGTATGGCTACACCTTC
CASSVRTGYGYTF
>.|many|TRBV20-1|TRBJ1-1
TGCAGTGTTGGTGACAGGTGGAAAGCTTTCTTT
CSVGDRWKAFF
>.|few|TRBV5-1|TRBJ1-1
TGCGCCAGCAGCTCCGCTTGGGGGGGGCGAGCAAACACTGAAGCTTTCTTT
CASSSAWGGRANTEAFF
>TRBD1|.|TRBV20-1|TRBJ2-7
TGCAGCCTGGGGGGACAGGTGGGCTACGAGCAGTACTTC
CSLGGQVGYEQYF
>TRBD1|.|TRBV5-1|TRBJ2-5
TGCGCCAGCAGCTTGGCGACAGGGACAGAGACCCAGTACTTC
CASSLATGTETQYF
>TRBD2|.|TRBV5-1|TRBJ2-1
TGCGCCAGCAGCCACCTTAGCGGGGGAAATGAGCAGTTCTTC
CASSHLSGGNEQFF
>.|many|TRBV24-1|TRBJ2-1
TGTGCCACCAGTGACGACCCCAATGAGCAGTTCTTC
CATSDDPNEQFF
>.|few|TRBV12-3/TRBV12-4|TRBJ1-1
TGTGCCAGCAGTTTAGTGTCAGTGCCGTATGAAGCTTTCTTT
CASSLVSVPYEAFF
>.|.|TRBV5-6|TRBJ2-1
TGTGCCAGCAGCGCTAGGATCCATGAGCAGTTCTTC
CASSARIHEQFF
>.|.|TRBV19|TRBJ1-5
TGTGCCAGTAGTCCGGGTGACTATCAGCCCCAGCATTTT
CASSPGDYQPQHF
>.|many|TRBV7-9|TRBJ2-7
TGTGCCAGCAGCTCCGGACAGTACTACGAGCAGTACTTC
CASSSGQYYEQYF
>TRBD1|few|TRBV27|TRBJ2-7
TGTGCCAGCAGTTTTGGGACAGGGACTTCCTACGAGCAGTACTTC
CASSFGTGTSYEQYF
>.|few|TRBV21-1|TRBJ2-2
TGTGCCAGCAGCAAAGAGGGGGGGCAGGGGCGCACCGGGGAGCTGTTTTTT
CASSKEGGQGRTGELFF
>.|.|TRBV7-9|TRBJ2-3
TGTGCCAGCAGCTTCCTCGAAAAGGGTGCATCAGATACGCAGTATTTT
CASSFLEKGASDTQYF
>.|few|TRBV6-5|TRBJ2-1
TGTGCCAGCACCCCGGGGGGCAGTGAGCAGTTCTTC
CASTPGGSEQFF